These 26 T cell receptor beta chains originate from one sample sequenced in a study of monozygotic twins with cystic fibrosis. Method: immunoSEQ multiplex PCR; TCRdb's copy keeps in-frame clones and lacks some. The data show approximately 17,000 clones, with 90% to 97% seen just once and about 0.6% held by the top ten. The sample comprised blood. The receptors originated from a girl aged 2-15 years with cystic fibrosis.

The J gene is TRBJ1-4, the V gene TRBV4-1, with D hard to call. V lost 3 bases to trimming and J lost 3 bases, with 17 bases between them. This CDR3 region has 17 residues. The germline V gene has CDR1 MGHRA and CDR2 YSYEKL. CDR3 loop: CASSQPFQVNANEKLFF. CDR3 nucleotide sequence: TGCGCCAGCAGCCAGCCTTTCCAGGTGAACGCTAATGAAAAACTGTTTTTT.

The chain has TRBV5-4 and TRBJ2-7; tentatively, D is TRBD1 (7 bases). Trimming pared 0 bases from V and 3 bases from J, leaving 13 bases between. The CDR3 has 15 residues. Germline assignment: CDR1 SGHNT and CDR2 YYREEE (reference sequence). CDR3 in DNA: TGTGCCAGCAGCTTGGATTCAGGGGGGATCTACGAGCAGTACTTC. Its translation is CASSLDSGGIYEQYF.

The rearrangement joins TRBV6-1 to TRBJ1-4, with no clear D. V was trimmed by 4 bases and J by 5 bases, leaving 14 bases between them. The CDR3 is made up of 15 amino acids. Germline CDR1 MNHNS, CDR2 SASEGT. Here the CDR3 reads CASSAPVGPNEKLFF. CDR3 bases: TGTGCCAGCAGTGCTCCAGTAGGGCCGAATGAAAAACTGTTTTTT.

CDR3 bases: TGTGCCAGCAGCAAAGACAGGGTTGGGACCGGGGAGCTGTTTTTT. Its translation is CASSKDRVGTGELFF. The genes are TRBV5-6 and TRBJ2-2, with 7 bases matching TRBD1. V dropped 4 bases and J dropped 5; count of bases not matched to a gene: 8. Germline V gene data show CDR1 as SGHDT and CDR2 as YYEEEE. The CDR3 sequence is 15 residues long. Looking up the rest from reference TRBV5-6 and TRBJ2-2 gives the full variable domain: DAGVTQSPTHLIKTRGQQVTLRCSPKSGHDTVSWYQQALGQGPQFIFQYYEEEERQRGNFPDRFSGHQFPNYSSELNVNALLLGDSALYLCASSKDRVGTGELFFGEGSRLTVL.

The chain links TRBV5-1 to TRBJ1-1, with 12 nucleotides matching TRBD1. Looked up from germline, CDR1 is SGHRS and CDR2 is YFSETQ. The CDR3 length is 16 residues. V was pared by 4 bases and J by 4 bases, with 8 bases of the junction left unmatched. The CDR3 sequence is CASSGGQGAGFTEAFF. The CDR3 DNA is TGCGCCAGCAGCGGGGGACAGGGGGCGGGTTTCACTGAAGCTTTCTTT.

The V gene is TRBV19, the J gene TRBJ1-2; 8 bases agree with TRBD1. The V gene end was trimmed by 7 bases and the J gene end by 6 bases; junction bases not matched to a gene: 4. The CDR3 is 12 residues long. In germline, CDR1 is LNHDA, CDR2 SQIVND (reference sequence). CDR3 nucleotides: TGTGCCAGTACGGGACAGGTGGATGGCTACACCTTC. Its protein is CASTGQVDGYTF. Full variable domain (outside the CDR3, taken from reference TRBV19 and TRBJ1-2): DGGITQSPKYLFRKEGQNVTLSCEQNLNHDAMYWYRQDPGQGLRLIYYSQIVNDFQKGDIAEGYSVSREKKESFPLTVTSAQKNPTAFYLCASTGQVDGYTFGSGTRLTVV.

The chain employs TRBV11-3 and TRBJ2-1, with 8 bases identical to TRBD2. The CDR3 spans 18 residues. V shed 1 base and J 3 bases; nucleotides not matched to a gene: 11. Germline V lookup: CDR1 SGHNT, CDR2 YENEEA. The CDR3 DNA reads as TGTGCCAGCAGCTTAGCACCCCCCGCGGGGGGCTACTACAATGAGCAGTTCTTC. It codes for CASSLAPPAGGYYNEQFF.

V and J are TRBV19 and TRBJ2-7, with D possibly being TRBD1 (5 bases). The V and J ends lost 6 bases and 5 bases respectively, with 14 bases between them. The germline V gene encodes CDR1 LNHDA and CDR2 SQIVND (reference sequence). The CDR3 consists of 13 residues. The CDR3 nucleotides are TGTGCCAGTAGCACGGGCAGGGTCAACGAGCAGTACTTC. Its protein product is CASSTGRVNEQYF.

The chain joins TRBV2 to TRBJ2-7; TRBD1 agrees at 7 bases. This CDR3 spans 13 amino acids. Trimming at V came to 6 bases and at J to 2 bases, leaving 4 bases not matched to a gene. Germline V gives CDR1 SNHLY, CDR2 FYNNEI. CDR3 DNA: TGTGCCAGCAGGAGGGACAGAGCCTACGAGCAGTACTTC. Translation gives CASRRDRAYEQYF.

CDR3 residues: CASSSFGAAINSPLHF. The CDR3 DNA reads as TGTGCCAGCAGCTCCTTCGGGGCGGCTATTAATTCACCCCTCCACTTT. This sequence joins TRBV7-2 and TRBJ1-6; D possibly corresponds to TRBD1 (5 bases). Trimming stripped 4 bases from V and 6 bases from J, with 16 bases between. Germline V gene data show CDR1 as SGHTA and CDR2 as FQGNSA. The CDR3 length is 16 residues.

This chain joins TRBV4-3 and TRBJ1-3; no definite D call. Germline CDR1 and CDR2: LGHNA and YSLEER. The CDR3 loop spans 16 amino acids. V lost 4 bases and J 4 bases, leaving 17 bases between the germline ends. CDR3 protein: CASSPGSLRVGNTIYF. The CDR3 DNA is TGCGCCAGCAGCCCAGGCAGTTTAAGGGTCGGAAACACCATATATTTT.

V gene TRBV2 combines with J gene TRBJ1-4, with TRBD1 matching over 9 bases. This CDR3 spans 15 amino acids. Germline CDR1 and CDR2: SNHLY and FYNNEI. Trimming took 6 bases from V and 8 from J; bases not matched to a gene: 10. The CDR3 reads CASRSRTGDAEKLFF. The CDR3 nucleotides are TGTGCCAGCAGGTCAAGGACAGGGGATGCCGAAAAACTGTTTTTT.

This clone was counted a single time. The chain links TRBV29-1 to TRBJ2-6; a possible D gene is TRBD2 (7 bases). Germline V gives CDR1 SQVTM, CDR2 ANQGSEA. The ends were cut back, 6 bases at V and 0 bases at J, with 12 bases in the middle. The CDR3 covers 15 residues. In DNA, the CDR3 is TGCAGCGTGGGGGGGGCCGCCTCTGGGGCCAACGTCCTGACTTTC. Protein: CSVGGAASGANVLTF.

The chain joins TRBV13 to TRBJ1-2; weak D call: TRBD1 (6 bases). The V gene's germline CDR1 is PRHDT and CDR2 FYEKMQ (reference sequence). This CDR3 has 15 amino acids. V gave up 0 bases and J gave up 6 bases, with 14 bases separating them. CDR3 loop: CASSLGVTGFNGYTF. CDR3 sequence (DNA): TGTGCCAGCAGCTTAGGAGTTACAGGGTTCAATGGCTACACCTTC. Filled out from reference TRBV13 and TRBJ1-2, the complete variable domain reads AAGVIQSPRHLIKEKRETATLKCYPIPRHDTVYWYQQGPGQDPQFLISFYEKMQSDKGSIPDRFSAQQFSDYHSELNMSSLELGDSALYFCASSLGVTGFNGYTFGSGTRLTVV.

The rearrangement links TRBV14 to TRBJ1-3; D unclear. Germline V gene lookup returns CDR1 SGHDN and CDR2 FVKESK. The ends were cut back, 2 bases at V and 3 bases at J, with 2 bases in the middle. CDR3 size: 12 residues. CDR3 amino acids: CASSQLGNTIYF. In nucleotides, the CDR3 is TGTGCCAGCAGCCAACTTGGAAACACCATATATTTT.

The table lists this clone with a count of one. The V call is TRBV27, the J call TRBJ2-1; 9 bases are shared with TRBD1. CDR3 length: 15 amino acids. The V segment lost 6 bases and the J segment 2 bases; nucleotides outside the gene matches: 5. CDR1 is MNHEY and CDR2 is SMNVEV in the germline V gene (reference sequence). CDR3 sequence reads: CASRAQGAPYNEQFF. CDR3 bases: TGTGCCAGCAGGGCACAGGGGGCACCCTACAATGAGCAGTTCTTC.

The chain carries TRBV6-5 and TRBJ1-3; no clear D gene. Germline V gene sequence: CDR1 MNHEY, CDR2 SVGAGI. Trimming left V 0 bases short and J 0 bases short, with 6 bases between. CDR3 length: 15 residues. CDR3 sequence: CASSYSIASGNTIYF. The CDR3 DNA follows: TGTGCCAGCAGTTACTCGATAGCCTCTGGAAACACCATATATTTT.

Only one count was recorded for this clone. The chain carries TRBV6-5 and TRBJ1-2; possibly TRBD1 for D (6 bases). Germline V gene sequence: CDR1 MNHEY, CDR2 SVGAGI. V lost 2 bases, J lost 0 bases, and 13 bases lay in between. The CDR3 has 16 residues. The CDR3 sequence: CASSYGGPYPNYGYTF. The CDR3 DNA reads as TGTGCCAGCAGTTACGGGGGGCCGTACCCTAACTATGGCTACACCTTC.

CDR3 sequence (DNA): TGTGCCAGTAGTATTGGGGCGGGCAATCAGCCCCAGCATTTT. Translated, it gives CASSIGAGNQPQHF. V is TRBV19 and J is TRBJ1-5; D perhaps matches TRBD1 (5 bases). Germline CDR1 LNHDA, CDR2 SQIVND (reference sequence). The CDR3 sequence is 14 residues long. The V end lost 3 bases, the J end lost 2 bases, and 8 bases lay between the germline ends.

This chain links TRBV19 with TRBJ1-1, with D possibly TRBD1 on 6 matching bases. V was shortened by 0 bases and J by 0 bases, with 11 bases between the two germline ends. The germline gives CDR1 LNHDA, CDR2 SQIVND (reference sequence). The CDR3 runs 16 residues. The CDR3 sequence: CASSIDPGHLNTEAFF. The CDR3 region has the DNA TGTGCCAGTAGTATAGACCCGGGACACCTGAACACTGAAGCTTTCTTT.

The J gene is TRBJ2-3, the V gene TRBV6-4; D call uncertain. This CDR3 region has 14 residues. The V end was cut by 3 bases, the J end by 4 bases, with 11 bases between. Germline V CDR1 and CDR2: MRHNA, SNTAGT. CDR3 amino acids: CASSEELVSDTQYF. As DNA, the CDR3 is TGTGCCAGCAGTGAAGAGCTAGTGTCAGATACGCAGTATTTT.

The chain joins TRBV9 to TRBJ1-5, with D hard to call. Germline lookup yields CDR1 SGDLS and CDR2 YYNGEE. There are 15 residues in the CDR3. The germline V and J ends were trimmed by 4 bases and 4 bases, with 15 bases remaining between them. The CDR3 loop reads CASSSGVTNNQPQHF. The DNA of the CDR3 is TGTGCCAGCAGCTCAGGAGTAACAAATAATCAGCCCCAGCATTTT.

The genes are TRBV5-4 and TRBJ1-5; D unclear. V lost 10 bases, J lost 4 bases, and 21 bases lay in between. The CDR3 spans 15 residues. Germline V CDR1 and CDR2: SGHNT, YYREEE (reference sequence). The CDR3 reads CASSGAPGDNQPQHF. The CDR3 DNA is TGTGCCTCAAGCGGTGCCCCCGGAGATAATCAGCCCCAGCATTTT. Using reference TRBV5-4 and TRBJ1-5 for the parts outside the CDR3, the full variable domain is ETGVTQSPTHLIKTRGQQVTLRCSSQSGHNTVSWYQQALGQGPQFIFQYYREEENGRGNFPPRFSGLQFPNYSSELNVNALELDDSALYLCASSGAPGDNQPQHFGDGTRLSIL.

This clone occurred a few times. V is TRBV5-1 and J is TRBJ1-1; D call uncertain. This CDR3 has 14 residues. CDR1 and CDR2 (germline): SGHRS, YFSETQ. Trimming shortened V by 0 bases and J by 8 bases, and 14 bases separated the two germline ends. The chain's CDR3 is CASSLDQEVGEAFF. As DNA, the CDR3 is TGCGCCAGCAGCTTGGACCAGGAGGTCGGGGAAGCTTTCTTT.

The chain has TRBV5-4 and TRBJ1-4; perhaps TRBD1 as D (5 bases). Deletions cut 4 bases from V and 4 bases from J, with 11 bases between. The CDR3 length is 14 residues. Germline values: CDR1 SGHNT, CDR2 YYREEE (reference sequence). The CDR3 coding sequence is TGTGCCAGCAGCCTCCGGGACGGTAATGAAAAACTGTTTTTT. This codes for CASSLRDGNEKLFF.

J is TRBJ2-1 and V is TRBV5-1; possibly TRBD1 or TRBD2 for D (6 bases each). Germline V CDR1 and CDR2: SGHRS, YFSETQ. V gave up 4 bases and J gave up 9 bases, with 23 bases separating them. The CDR3 runs 16 residues. The CDR3 DNA reads as TGCGCCAGCAGCCCCGCGGGGACCGGGGGCCCGTCTGAGCAGTTCTTC. Protein: CASSPAGTGGPSEQFF.